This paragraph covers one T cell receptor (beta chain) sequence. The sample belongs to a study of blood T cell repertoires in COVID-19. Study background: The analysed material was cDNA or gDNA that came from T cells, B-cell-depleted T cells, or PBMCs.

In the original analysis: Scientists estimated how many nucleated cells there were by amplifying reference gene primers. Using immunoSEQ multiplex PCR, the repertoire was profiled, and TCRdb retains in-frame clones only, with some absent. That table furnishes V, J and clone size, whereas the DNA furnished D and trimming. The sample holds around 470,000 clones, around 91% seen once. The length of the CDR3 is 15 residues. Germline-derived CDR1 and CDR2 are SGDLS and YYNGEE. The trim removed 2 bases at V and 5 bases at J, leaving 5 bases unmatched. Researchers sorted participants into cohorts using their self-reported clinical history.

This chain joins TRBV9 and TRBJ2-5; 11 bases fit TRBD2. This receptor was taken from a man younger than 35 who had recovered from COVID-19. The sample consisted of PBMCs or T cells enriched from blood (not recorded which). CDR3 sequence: CASSVLAGGTETQYF. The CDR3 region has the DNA TGTGCCAGCAGCGTTTTAGCGGGGGGGACGGAGACCCAGTACTTC.